Reported below is one TCR beta chain. Sequencing of TCR beta covered CD8+ and CD4+ T cells obtained from blood. The data originate from a study of CD8 T cells in Susac syndrome. The CDR3 covers 14 residues. Germline V gene sequence: CDR1 SQVTM, CDR2 ANQGSEA. The J segment lost 5 bases and the V segment lost 4 bases, leaving 5 bases of the junction unmatched. Reverse transcription of roughly 0.5 to 1 ug RNA was performed with random hexamers. Amplification of TCR beta CDR3 used immunoSEQ multiplex PCR across 54 Vbeta and 13 Jbeta. Each CDR3 protein gets one entry after TCRdb re-called the immunoSEQ multiplex PCR reads with MiXCR. In the table there are 100,000 to 150,000 distinct CDR3 sequences, about 95% of which are singletons.

Material for sequencing was CD4+ T cells from PBMCs. The sequence derives from a human donor in good health. The chain carries TRBV29-1 and TRBJ1-1; 12 bases align to TRBD1. The CDR3 loop reads CSVGDRGRKTEAFF. The DNA of the CDR3 is TGCAGCGTTGGGGACAGGGGGCGGAAAACTGAAGCTTTCTTT.